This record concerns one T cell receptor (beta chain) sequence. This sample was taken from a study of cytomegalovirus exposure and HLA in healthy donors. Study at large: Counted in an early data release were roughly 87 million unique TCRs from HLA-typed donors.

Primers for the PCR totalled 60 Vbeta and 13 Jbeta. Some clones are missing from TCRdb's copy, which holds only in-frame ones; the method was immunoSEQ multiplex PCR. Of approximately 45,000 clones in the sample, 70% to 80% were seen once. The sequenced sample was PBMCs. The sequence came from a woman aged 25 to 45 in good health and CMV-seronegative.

The CDR3 reads CASSVGGAGGTEAFF. The CDR3 DNA reads as TGTGCCAGCAGCGTAGGAGGGGCAGGGGGTACTGAAGCTTTCTTT. The genes are TRBV9 and TRBJ1-1, with 7 positions matching TRBD1. The CDR3 has 15 amino acids. Trimming cost V 0 bases and J 5 bases; bases outside gene matches: 7. Per germline, CDR1 SGDLS and CDR2 YYNGEE.